The 24 T cell receptor beta chains below all came from one sample that was sequenced in a study of T-cell reconstitution after alpha-beta-depleted transplantation in children. Library preparation (for TCRbeta) was performed with unique molecular identifiers. A single record per CDR3 protein comes from TCRdb applying MiXCR to the PCR reads. The sample shows almost 500,000 distinct CDR3 sequences, about 10% of them seen only once. The starting material was PBMCs, obtained before TCRalphabeta/CD19-depleted stem cell transplant. These receptors all stem from a child younger than 10 with inherited bone marrow failure, due to receive a stem cell transplant.

J is TRBJ2-1 and V is TRBV6-1, with D possibly being TRBD2 (5 bases). With 7 bases removed from V and 7 bases from J, the gap between germline ends came to 17 bases. CDR1 MNHNS and CDR2 SASEGT come from the germline V gene. This CDR3 has 14 residues. CDR3 sequence: CASTSATTLNEQFF. As DNA, the CDR3 is TGTGCCAGCACCTCCGCGACTACTTTAAATGAGCAGTTCTTC.

This clonotype was picked up many times. The chain couples TRBV4-3 to TRBJ2-5; D possibly uses TRBD1 or TRBD2 (5 bases each). Germline V gene lookup returns CDR1 LGHNA and CDR2 YSLEER. Trimming pared 0 bases from V and 4 bases from J, leaving 12 bases between. This CDR3 comprises 15 residues. CDR3 protein: CASSQEGVAGETQYF. In DNA form, the CDR3 reads TGCGCCAGCAGCCAAGAGGGGGTAGCCGGAGAGACCCAGTACTTC.

This clonotype was observed at least ten times. This sequence joins TRBV6-1 and TRBJ1-5, with TRBD1 matching over 7 bases. Trimming cost V 6 bases and J 4 bases; bases outside gene matches: 15. Germline CDR1 is MNHNS and CDR2 is SASEGT. The CDR3 runs 17 residues. The CDR3 loop is CASSEMFPGGWNQPQHF. The CDR3 coding sequence is TGTGCCAGCAGCGAAATGTTTCCAGGGGGTTGGAATCAGCCCCAGCATTTT.

This chain uses TRBV20-1 with TRBJ1-3, with 7 bases matching TRBD1. The germline gives CDR1 DFQATT, CDR2 SNEGSKA (reference sequence). Trimming cost V 2 bases and J 2 bases; bases outside gene matches: 6. The CDR3 is made up of 15 amino acids. Here the CDR3 DNA reads TGCAGTGCTAGATCTCCGACAGGGACTGGAAACACCATATATTTT. Protein product: CSARSPTGTGNTIYF.

The V call is TRBV28, the J call TRBJ2-7; 11 positions agree with TRBD2. With V trimmed by 7 bases and J by 4 bases, 12 bases remained unmatched. Germline V gene sequence: CDR1 MDHEN, CDR2 SYDVKM. CDR3 length equals 16 residues. The CDR3 loop reads CASMRGGGLAVYEQYF. The CDR3 DNA is TGTGCCAGCATGAGGGGTGGGGGACTAGCGGTGTACGAGCAGTACTTC. Filled out from reference TRBV28 and TRBJ2-7, the complete variable domain reads DVKVTQSSRYLVKRTGEKVFLECVQDMDHENMFWYRQDPGLGLRLIYFSYDVKMKEKGDIPEGYSVSREKKERFSLILESASTNQTSMYLCASMRGGGLAVYEQYFGPGTRLTVT.

The CDR3, as DNA: TGTGCCAGCAGCCGCGCGGGACTAAATGAAAAACTGTTTTTT. It translates to CASSRAGLNEKLFF. The rearrangement joins TRBV7-2 to TRBJ1-4; perhaps TRBD1 as D (5 bases). CDR1 and CDR2 (germline): SGHTA, FQGNSA. V was pared by 5 bases and J by 5 bases, with 12 bases between. The CDR3 contains 14 residues.

This clonotype was recorded at least ten times. The V and J genes are TRBV20-1 and TRBJ1-4; 8 bases are shared with TRBD1. The V gene's germline CDR1 is DFQATT and CDR2 SNEGSKA (reference sequence). The CDR3 consists of 14 residues. With V trimmed by 4 bases and J by 5 bases, 6 bases remained unmatched. The CDR3 here is CSATGQGLNEKLFF. The CDR3 coding sequence is TGCAGTGCTACCGGACAGGGTCTAAATGAAAAACTGTTTTTT.

This clonotype was recorded at least ten times. The genes are TRBV20-1 and TRBJ2-1; 14 bases line up with TRBD2. CDR1 is DFQATT and CDR2 is SNEGSKA in the germline V gene (reference sequence). V shed 3 bases, J shed 6 bases, and the junction held 4 bases outside the gene matches. The CDR3 length is 15 residues. CDR3 amino acids: CSASGTSGSRNEQFF. The CDR3 nucleotides read TGCAGTGCTAGCGGGACTAGCGGGAGCCGCAATGAGCAGTTCTTC.

This clonotype has more than one count but fewer than ten. CDR3 sequence (DNA): TGCGCCAGCAGAGTTGAGGGTATGGTTGAGCAGTTCTTC. Protein: CASRVEGMVEQFF. The rearrangement uses TRBV5-1 and TRBJ2-1; the D gene is possibly TRBD2 (5 bases). The CDR3 sequence is 13 residues long. V was shortened by 5 bases and J by 9 bases, with 15 bases between the two germline ends. Germline V gives CDR1 SGHRS, CDR2 YFSETQ.

This clonotype was observed a handful of times. This rearrangement joins TRBV7-9 to TRBJ2-5; perhaps TRBD1 as D (6 bases). The CDR3 spans 14 residues. Trimming removed 5 bases at V and 13 bases at J, with 23 bases between. Germline assignment: CDR1 SEHNR and CDR2 FQNEAQ (reference sequence). DNA for the CDR3: TGTGCCAGCAGCGCCTCAGGGGCTCTGCCCTCACCGTACTTC. Its protein is CASSASGALPSPYF.

Ten or more counts support this clonotype. V is TRBV3-1 and J is TRBJ2-7; the match to TRBD2 covers 7 bases. Germline V gives CDR1 LGHDT, CDR2 YNNKEL (reference sequence). The V and J ends lost 4 bases and 4 bases, in that order; junction bases with no gene match: 13. The CDR3 contains 16 residues. The CDR3, as DNA: TGTGCCAGCAGCCCTACCTTTCGGGAGGTAGGGTACGAGCAGTACTTC. Translation gives CASSPTFREVGYEQYF.

In this sample, this clonotype turned up many times. The V call is TRBV20-1, the J call TRBJ2-1; 10 bases are a match to TRBD2. The CDR3 contains 15 residues. The ends lost 4 bases at V and 1 base at J; junction bases unmatched: 4. Germline V lookup: CDR1 DFQATT, CDR2 SNEGSKA (reference sequence). The CDR3 region has the DNA TGCAGTGCTAACCCACTAGCGGGGTCCTACAATGAGCAGTTCTTC. Its translation is CSANPLAGSYNEQFF.

There are many counts of this clonotype. This chain connects TRBV12-3 or TRBV12-4 to TRBJ2-4; TRBD2 is a possible D gene (5 bases). This CDR3 has 14 residues. The V end was cut by 4 bases, the J end by 6 bases, with 13 bases between. The CDR3 DNA sequence: TGTGCCAGCAGTTCCCTAGCTCTCGGAAACATTCAGTACTTC. Translation: CASSSLALGNIQYF.

This clonotype was observed at least ten times. The chain employs TRBV18 and TRBJ1-1; a possible D gene is TRBD1 (6 bases). The germline V gene has CDR1 KGHSH and CDR2 LQKENI. Trimming cost V 6 bases and J 4 bases, with 12 bases left between them. The CDR3 sequence is 13 residues long. The CDR3 loop reads CASSPQGTTEAFF. The CDR3 DNA sequence: TGTGCCAGCTCCCCCCAGGGGACCACTGAAGCTTTCTTT.

This clonotype has ten or more counts. This chain's CDR3 is CSASLGLAGRYEQYF. The CDR3 DNA follows: TGCAGTGCTAGTCTCGGACTAGCGGGAAGGTACGAGCAGTACTTC. The chain has TRBV20-1 and TRBJ2-7, with 12 bases that match TRBD2. The length of the CDR3 is 15 residues. The ends lost 3 bases at V and 4 bases at J; junction bases unmatched: 7. In germline, CDR1 is DFQATT, CDR2 SNEGSKA (reference sequence).

This clonotype has at least ten counts. The V call is TRBV7-9, the J call TRBJ1-2; D is unresolved. Germline V gene lookup returns CDR1 SEHNR and CDR2 FQNEAQ (reference sequence). Trimming shortened V by 5 bases and J by 13 bases, and 23 bases separated the two germline ends. The CDR3 is made up of 14 amino acids. CDR3 region: CASSRAGPGPLCTF. The CDR3 DNA is TGTGCCAGCAGCAGAGCGGGTCCCGGGCCCCTTTGCACCTTC.

This clonotype was seen only once. This may be a read error: a much more frequent sequence differs by one nucleotide. V is TRBV11-2 and J is TRBJ2-2; D might be TRBD1 or TRBD2, each matching 5 bases. The CDR3 totals 14 residues. The germline gives CDR1 SGHAT, CDR2 FQNNGV. The CDR3 reads CASSLDRGTGELLF. In DNA form, the CDR3 reads TGTGCCAGCAGCTTAGATCGGGGCACCGGGGAGCTGCTTTTT.

This clonotype occurred many times. CDR3: CASSQGTGGGTGELFF. In nucleotides, the CDR3 is TGTGCCAGCAGCCAGGGGACAGGGGGCGGAACCGGGGAGCTGTTTTTT. The chain carries TRBV4-2 and TRBJ2-2, with 12 positions matching TRBD1. Looked up from germline, CDR1 is LGHNA and CDR2 is YNFKEQ. The CDR3 covers 16 residues. V shed 3 bases and J 5 bases; nucleotides not matched to a gene: 4.

Regarding this clonotype: This may be a read error, as it is one base from a much larger clone. The rearrangement joins TRBV27 to TRBJ2-7, with D hard to call. This CDR3 has 13 amino acids. CDR1 is MNHEY and CDR2 is SMNVEV in the germline V gene (reference sequence). V lost 3 bases and J lost 0, with 6 bases in between. The CDR3: CASSFWVSYEQYF. The CDR3 DNA sequence: TGTGCCAGCAGTTTTTGGGTCTCCTACGAGCAGTACTTC.

This chain links TRBV11-2 with TRBJ1-2; D gene ambiguous. V dropped 8 bases and J dropped 0 bases, with 13 bases sitting between them. The germline V gene has CDR1 SGHAT and CDR2 FQNNGV. The length of the CDR3 is 14 residues. The CDR3 DNA reads TGTGCCAGCCGCTCCGACGGATCTAACTATGGCTACACCTTC. Its protein is CASRSDGSNYGYTF.

This clonotype was recorded many times. The chain carries TRBV5-1 and TRBJ2-1; TRBD2 is a possible D gene (5 bases). Per the germline V gene, CDR1 is SGHRS and CDR2 is YFSETQ. There are 17 residues in the CDR3. The germline V and J ends were trimmed by 0 bases and 5 bases, with 18 bases remaining between them. DNA of the CDR3: TGCGCCAGCAGCTTGGGCGGGCTGAAGGACGGCGACAATGAGCAGTTCTTC. This gives the protein CASSLGGLKDGDNEQFF.

This clonotype was recorded many times. The V gene is TRBV24-1, the J gene TRBJ2-3; 7 nucleotides line up with TRBD2. Germline assignment: CDR1 KGHDR and CDR2 SFDVKD. The CDR3 has 15 amino acids. The J segment lost 0 bases and the V segment lost 2 bases, leaving 1 base of the junction unmatched. In DNA form, the CDR3 reads TGTGCCACCAGTGATTCGCGGGGGAGCACAGATACGCAGTATTTT. Residues: CATSDSRGSTDTQYF.

This clonotype was detected many times. The rearrangement links TRBV15 to TRBJ1-3; D possibly corresponds to TRBD1 (5 bases). V was pared by 2 bases and J by 1 base, with 12 bases between. Germline lookup yields CDR1 LNHNV and CDR2 YYDKDF (reference sequence). The CDR3 spans 16 residues. In DNA, the CDR3 is TGTGCCACCAGCAGATCGACAGACAGATCTGGAAACACCATATATTTT. Protein sequence: CATSRSTDRSGNTIYF.

This chain connects TRBV12-3 or TRBV12-4 to TRBJ1-5; 7 bases map to TRBD1. Trimming took 5 bases from V and 3 from J; bases not matched to a gene: 7. The CDR3 loop spans 15 amino acids. CDR3 in DNA: TGTGCCAGCAGTCCGGGACAGATAGACAATCAGCCCCAGCATTTT. This translates into CASSPGQIDNQPQHF.